Given below is one T cell receptor beta chain in context. Produced via immunoSEQ multiplex PCR; TCRdb's table is partial and in-frame only. The profile shows some 80,000 clones, 75% to 90% of them singletons. This sample was taken from a study of blood T cell repertoires in COVID-19. Trimming took 4 bases from V and 2 from J; bases not matched to a gene: 7. The CDR3 extends over 15 amino acids. The V gene's germline CDR1 is MNHNY and CDR2 SVGAGI (reference sequence). This receptor was obtained from a human donor in a cohort sampled during active COVID-19. The sequenced sample consisted of peripheral blood. The rearrangement links TRBV6-6 to TRBJ2-5, with TRBD1 matching 7 bases. The CDR3 loop reads CASSFFDRAQETQYF. CDR3 nucleotide sequence: TGTGCCAGCAGTTTCTTCGACAGGGCACAAGAGACCCAGTACTTC.